Listed below are T cell receptor beta chains from one sample, sequenced in a study of Ad26.COV2.S vaccination and SARS-CoV-2 variants. Produced via immunoSEQ multiplex PCR; TCRdb's table is partial and in-frame only. The sample lists about 480,000 clones, approximately 88% occurring once. The sequenced sample was peripheral blood, obtained in a trial of Ad26.COV2.S vaccine versus placebo. The receptor set was obtained from a person aged 18 to 59 who received the Ad26.COV2.S COVID-19 vaccine or a placebo. Both conserved end residues are trimmed from each CDR3.

j_call	v_call	cdr3_aa
TRBJ1-5	TRBV27	ASSPGPGTGWRNQPQH
TRBJ2-1	TRBV11-2	ASSPSGTSGRDYNEQF
TRBJ1-3	TRBV27	ASSLTGLGNTIY
TRBJ1-5	TRBV28	ASSTRQGWDQPQH
TRBJ1-5	TRBV5-8	ASSQGQANNQPQH
TRBJ2-3	TRBV19	ASSIADLGVWPDTQY
TRBJ2-1	TRBV19	ASSVPTTRRGDEQF
TRBJ1-3	TRBV18	ASSPQRSGHLSGNTIY
TRBJ2-1	TRBV7-9	ASSSSGRSSYNEQF
TRBJ1-1	TRBV27	ASSLKAISEAF
TRBJ1-1	TRBV7-2	ASGQLDGSTEAF
TRBJ1-1	TRBV5-4	ASSLDGGNTEAF
TRBJ1-2	TRBV4-3	ASSQGSTNYGYT
TRBJ1-5	TRBV2	ASSRGRGHNQPQH
TRBJ1-6	TRBV5-1	ASSRDSNSPLH
TRBJ2-1	TRBV18	ASSPPGASYNEQF
TRBJ2-7	TRBV28	ASSPRLAGSYEQY
TRBJ2-7	TRBV6-5	ASRLAGVGEQY
TRBJ1-6	TRBV28	ASTGRTDYNSPLH
TRBJ2-2	TRBV12-3/TRBV12-4	ASSLEGAGELF
TRBJ2-7	TRBV6-2/TRBV6-3	ASSYLGHDGEQY
TRBJ1-1	TRBV18	ASLGEGVNTEAF
TRBJ1-4	TRBV28	ASKRSNEKLF
TRBJ1-6	TRBV9	ASSPRANNNSPLH
TRBJ2-1	TRBV11-2	ASSLVAGGGRYNEQF
TRBJ2-5	TRBV5-1	ASSLGAGGVETQY
TRBJ1-2	TRBV30	AWSAGTGFVYGYT
TRBJ2-1	TRBV24-1	ATSDLTSGAYNEQF
TRBJ2-7	TRBV7-2	ASSSQDVGDEQY
TRBJ2-2	TRBV6-2/TRBV6-3	ASSYGHANTGELF
TRBJ1-2	TRBV19	ASSSRYGYT
TRBJ2-3	TRBV6-5	ASSYMRDRTSDTQY
TRBJ2-3	TRBV7-2	ASIRASGSTDTQY
TRBJ2-3	TRBV20-1	SASQAGDSTDTQY
TRBJ2-7	TRBV28	ASSSTFYEQY